This T cell receptor beta chain was identified in a study of shared clonotypes between healthy human individuals (dated by TCRdb to about 2020). The study in broad terms: Two women and three men aged 18 to 49 years were included in the cohort. For each donor, CD4 naive and CD4 memory were each run on three plates, CD8 naive on two plates, and CD8 memory on one plate. To estimate repertoire size and how much clonotype sharing occurs between individuals, the study deeply sequenced the blood TCR repertoires of roughly 5 healthy adults. Different laboratories and diverse techniques were used to prepare libraries and sequence TCR repertoires, to increase sequencing depth and limit assay-specific biases. Each donor's leukapheresis produced roughly between roughly 0.85 and 10 billion PBMCs. What the study reported, not specific to this receptor: Estimated clonotype richness was generally larger for naive than for memory subsets. Approximately 5% of naive CD4, 3.5% of naive CD8, 2.3% of memory CD4, and approximately 0.4% of memory CD8 clonotypes were shared across several donors. Only blood was sampled, and tissue TCR repertoires likely differ from those in blood. Clonotypes shared by all four sorted-subset donors showed higher generation probabilities than non-shared clonotypes. Because the study included a small number of donors, the genetic and exposure-history diversity represented was limited. Pairwise subsampling led to the expectation that sequencing depth would affect the degree of clonotype sharing among donors. Even with the large sequencing depth, rarefaction of the sorted-subset datasets indicated that sequencing was incomplete.

Donors were healthy HIV-negative adults with no recently reported acute infections or vaccinations. Every donor was a Caucasian adult residing in Nashville, Tennessee, USA. CD4+ T cells were enriched by magnetic negative selection; naive cells were then positively selected on CD45RA, and the negative fraction formed the memory subset. After blood collection by leukapheresis, PBMCs were isolated using Ficoll-Histopaque density gradient centrifugation and then cryopreserved in the vapor phase of liquid nitrogen. Analytical flow cytometry was used to check the purity and quantity of each magnetically sorted T cell population. From each sorted fraction, genomic DNA was isolated and quantified by UV absorbance on a Nanodrop 2000c. V and J lose 0 bases and 0 bases, and a span of 9 bases separates them. Looking up the germline V gene yields CDR1 SGDLS and CDR2 YYNGEE. The CDR3 numbers 16 residues from cysteine through phenylalanine. Only the CDR3 part of the read is kept: 48 bases, read in frame from the first base.

With regard to this clone: Its antigen is not yet known. Per-nucleotide qualities are absent, and no much larger clonotype sits a single base away.

Using the deep immunoSEQ assay, TCR CDR3 regions were amplified from genomic DNA by multiplex PCR. Extracted genomic DNA from each cell subset was spread evenly across all wells of several immunoSEQ 96-well plates, with each plate serving as a replicate. For sorted subsets, roughly 0.2 ug genomic DNA, equal to tens of thousands of T cell genomes, was loaded into each replicate PCR. Purified libraries were quantified with a Qubit 3.0 fluorometer, sized on a Bioanalyzer 2100, and re-quantified with the KAPA Library Quantification kit. A separate single-read 150-cycle Illumina NextSeq 550 flow cell was used to sequence each immunoSEQ 96-well plate. As for the authors' bioinformatics: Because only junctional sequences without quality scores were contained in the immunoSEQ output, filtering matching that applied to full-length reads could not be performed. To assign V/J genes and CDR3, sequences were annotated against IMGT germline references using PyIR, a Python wrapper for IgBLAST v1.9. Reads were filtered out if the reads had weak V/J assignments (E-value above 1e-6), no CDR3, stop codons, out-of-frame junctions, or ambiguous translated residues. V3J clonotypes were defined as sequences sharing the same inferred V gene, J gene, and CDR3 amino acid sequence. Percentage overlap between repertoires was computed as shared unique clonotypes divided by the size of the smaller repertoire. Three approaches were used to assess repertoire richness: RTK rarefaction, the Chao1 estimator, and Recon v2.1 estimates of unobserved clonotypes. OLGA was used to compute generation probabilities for all TCRbeta clonotypes that the gDNA method yielded from a few donors. The table comes from immuneACCESS by way of TCRdb, which keeps in-frame sequences with V and J called. Part of the clones is missing from these tables; in studies checked, under half for an unresolved V gene and the rest for unknown reasons. The V and J calls and clone size come from that table; D and trimming were worked out from the DNA. The sample table holds 1,400,000 or so clones, of which about 98.5% were seen once. The top ten constitute 0.3% to 0.45% of the sample.

The rearranged chain carries TRBV9 and TRBJ1-4; a tentative D match to TRBD1 spans 6 bases. Sequenced material: naive CD4+ T cells sorted from blood. The sample's cell subset or site, from its label and the paper: CD45RA+ positively selected. This sequence was found in a man aged 25-45 years in good health. The encoded CDR3 is CASSVGTVTTNEKLFF. Read as DNA, the sequence is TGTGCCAGCAGCGTAGGGACAGTCACAACTAATGAAAAACTGTTTTTT.